The 30 T cell receptor beta chains in this list originate from one sample, sequenced in a study of T cell responses to AZD1222 COVID-19 vaccine. Method: immunoSEQ multiplex PCR; TCRdb's copy keeps in-frame clones and lacks some. In the table there are over 85,000 clones, roughly 83% of which are singletons. Sequencing used peripheral blood, obtained 28 days after the second AZD1222 dose. The receptors originated from an adult who received the AZD1222 COVID-19 vaccine.

CDR3 sequence: CASSLGGLATEQYF. CDR3 bases: TGTGCCAGCAGCTTGGGGGGACTAGCGACCGAGCAGTACTTC. This chain uses TRBV5-4 with TRBJ2-7; 10 bases line up with TRBD2. In germline, CDR1 is SGHNT, CDR2 YYREEE (reference sequence). CDR3 length: 14 residues. J was trimmed by 6 bases and V by 0 bases; bases with no gene match: 3.

The V call is TRBV3-1 (or the pseudogene TRBV3-2), the J call TRBJ1-2; no firm D call. This CDR3 has 13 amino acids. Germline CDR1 reads LGHDT; CDR2 reads YNNKEL (reference sequence). V was trimmed by 2 bases and J by 6 bases, leaving 10 bases between them. The CDR3 DNA reads TGTGCCAGCAGCCAATCGGTCGAGAATGGCTACACCTTC. Translation: CASSQSVENGYTF.

The chain combines TRBV6-2 or TRBV6-3 with TRBJ2-5, with a weak D call TRBD1 (5 bases). Per the germline V gene, CDR1 is MNHEY and CDR2 is SVGEGT. This CDR3 is built from 15 residues. Trimming stripped 0 bases from V and 3 bases from J, with 11 bases between. CDR3 loop: CASSYSPGREETQYF. The CDR3 coding sequence is TGTGCCAGCAGTTACTCGCCGGGCAGGGAAGAGACCCAGTACTTC.

This clone was counted only a few times. The chain couples TRBV6-2 or TRBV6-3 to TRBJ2-1, with D possibly being TRBD2 (6 bases). Trimming took 4 bases from V and 0 from J, leaving 13 bases between them. The CDR3 is 16 amino acids. Germline lookup yields CDR1 MNHEY and CDR2 SVGEGT. CDR3 amino acids: CASSSGTSSSYNEQFF. CDR3 DNA: TGTGCCAGCAGTTCCGGGACTTCGAGCTCCTACAATGAGCAGTTCTTC.

The rearrangement uses TRBV19 and TRBJ1-5; 8 bases fit TRBD1. The V and J ends lost 5 bases and 2 bases, in that order; junction bases with no gene match: 2. Germline-derived CDR1 and CDR2 are LNHDA and SQIVND (reference sequence). The CDR3 consists of 14 residues. The CDR3 loop reads CASSATGGNQPQHF. CDR3 DNA: TGTGCCAGTAGTGCGACAGGGGGCAATCAGCCCCAGCATTTT.

The rearrangement links TRBV19 to TRBJ2-2; 7 bases line up with TRBD1. Looked up from germline, CDR1 is LNHDA and CDR2 is SQIVND (reference sequence). V dropped 4 bases and J dropped 0; count of bases not matched to a gene: 5. The CDR3 is 16 residues long. CDR3 DNA: TGTGCCAGTAGTAGTCACAGGGGTTCGAACACCGGGGAGCTGTTTTTT. It yields the protein CASSSHRGSNTGELFF.

The chain has TRBV19 and TRBJ2-4; D remains ambiguous. CDR3 length: 13 residues. Trimming took off 5 bases at V and 7 bases at J, with 12 bases between the two ends. Germline CDR1 and CDR2: LNHDA and SQIVND (reference sequence). The CDR3 loop is CASSLKVGNIQYF. In DNA form, the CDR3 reads TGTGCCAGTAGTTTAAAGGTGGGGAACATTCAGTACTTC.

The V gene is TRBV5-4, the J gene TRBJ2-7, with 14 bases identical to TRBD2. After removal of 0 bases from V and 6 bases from J, the junction contained 5 bases not matched to a gene. Germline CDR1 reads SGHNT; CDR2 reads YYREEE (reference sequence). This CDR3 has 16 residues. In DNA form, the CDR3 reads TGTGCCAGCAGCTTGGGGGGGACTAGCGGGAGAGGCGAGCAGTACTTC. Translated: CASSLGGTSGRGEQYF. The full variable domain, with the rest looked up from reference TRBV5-4 and TRBJ2-7, is ETGVTQSPTHLIKTRGQQVTLRCSSQSGHNTVSWYQQALGQGPQFIFQYYREEENGRGNFPPRFSGLQFPNYSSELNVNALELDDSALYLCASSLGGTSGRGEQYFGPGTRLTVT.

This chain uses TRBV7-8 with TRBJ1-4; D not resolved. Per the germline V gene, CDR1 is SGHVS and CDR2 is FQNEAQ. V was clipped by 5 bases and J by 10 bases, with 17 bases between them. The CDR3 sequence is 14 residues long. The CDR3 protein is CASSILQTGAKLFF. CDR3 sequence (DNA): TGTGCCAGCAGCATACTACAGACGGGAGCAAAACTGTTTTTT.

Only a few counts were recorded for this clone. The gene calls are TRBV27 and TRBJ1-6; D unresolved. The CDR3 has 13 residues. The V gene lost 5 bases and the J gene lost 13 bases, with 15 bases spanning the gap. Germline V lookup: CDR1 MNHEY, CDR2 SMNVEV (reference sequence). The DNA of the CDR3 is TGTGCCAGCAGTCTTCACGGGAGCGGTCCCCTCCACTTT. The encoded protein is CASSLHGSGPLHF.

The chain uses TRBV18 and TRBJ2-5; weak D call: TRBD2 (6 bases). Trimming shortened V by 3 bases and J by 1 base, and 18 bases separated the two germline ends. The CDR3 is 17 amino acids. Germline-derived CDR1 and CDR2 are KGHSH and LQKENI. The CDR3 nucleotides are TGTGCCAGCTCACCTATGGGACTTAATTCCCTCCAAGAGACCCAGTACTTC. The encoded protein is CASSPMGLNSLQETQYF.

The V call is TRBV20-1, the J call TRBJ1-1; D uncertain. This CDR3 is built from 14 residues. CDR1 is DFQATT, CDR2 SNEGSKA, per germline (reference sequence). V was cut by 3 bases and J by 2 bases, with 13 bases left in between. CDR3 DNA sequence: TGCAGTGCTAGTGGCACGAACATTAACACTGAAGCTTTCTTT. Its protein is CSASGTNINTEAFF.

The chain uses TRBV6-1 and TRBJ1-6, with D unresolved. From germline, CDR1 is MNHNS and CDR2 SASEGT. The CDR3 runs to 13 residues. V was trimmed by 3 bases and J by 8 bases, leaving 8 bases between them. DNA of the CDR3: TGTGCCAGCAGTGATCAGTTAGATTCACCCCTCCACTTT. Protein sequence: CASSDQLDSPLHF.

This clone has just a few counts. The chain joins TRBV6-2 or TRBV6-3 to TRBJ2-7, with 8 positions matching TRBD2. This CDR3 comprises 15 residues. J lost 0 bases, V lost 2 bases, and 3 bases had no gene match. Per germline, CDR1 MNHEY and CDR2 SVGEGT. In nucleotides, the CDR3 is TGTGCCAGCAGTTACGAAGGGACTAGCTCCTACGAGCAGTACTTC. Translation gives CASSYEGTSSYEQYF.

The V call is TRBV9, the J call TRBJ1-2, with D hard to call. The length of the CDR3 is 13 residues. Per the germline V gene, CDR1 is SGDLS and CDR2 is YYNGEE. V lost 3 bases and J 8 bases, leaving 14 bases between the germline ends. The CDR3 protein is CASSAGPLEGYTF. CDR3 bases: TGTGCCAGCAGCGCCGGGCCCCTGGAGGGCTACACCTTC.

The CDR3 DNA follows: TGTGCCACCAGTGAGCTAGGACAGGGGAGGAACAATGAGCAGTTCTTC. Amino acids: CATSELGQGRNNEQFF. V and J are TRBV24-1 and TRBJ2-1, with TRBD1 matching over 9 bases. The V and J ends lost 4 bases and 5 bases, in that order; junction bases with no gene match: 8. The CDR3 consists of 16 residues. Germline V gene data show CDR1 as KGHDR and CDR2 as SFDVKD.

The V gene is TRBV6-5, the J gene TRBJ1-1, with unresolved D. The length of the CDR3 is 11 residues. The V gene lost 5 bases and the J gene lost 5 bases, with 6 bases spanning the gap. Looked up from germline, CDR1 is MNHEY and CDR2 is SVGAGI. Here the CDR3 reads CASSPETEAFF. The CDR3 DNA reads TGTGCCAGCAGTCCGGAGACTGAAGCTTTCTTT.

V usage is TRBV30 and J usage is TRBJ1-6, with D unclear. Trimming cost V 1 base and J 7 bases, with 5 bases left between them. Germline V gene data show CDR1 as GTSNPN and CDR2 as SVGIG (reference sequence). The CDR3 has 12 amino acids. CDR3: CAWSGGNSPLHF. The CDR3 DNA follows: TGTGCCTGGAGTGGAGGGAATTCACCCCTCCACTTT.

This rearrangement joins TRBV6-5 to TRBJ2-3, with 9 bases that match TRBD1. The V segment lost 6 bases and the J segment 1 base; nucleotides outside the gene matches: 5. The CDR3 is made up of 15 amino acids. Germline loops: CDR1 MNHEY, CDR2 SVGAGI. The DNA for the CDR3 is TGTGCCAGCAGGGAGGACAGGGGCCGCACAGATACGCAGTATTTT. It yields the protein CASREDRGRTDTQYF.

The rearrangement links TRBV10-3 to TRBJ1-1; possible D gene TRBD1, 6 bases. Germline V gene sequence: CDR1 ENHRY, CDR2 SYGVKD. The ends were cut back, 7 bases at V and 5 bases at J, with 17 bases in the middle. The CDR3 contains 14 residues. DNA for the CDR3: TGTGCCATCAACCAGATGACAGGAAGGACTGAAGCTTTCTTT. Translation: CAINQMTGRTEAFF.

The chain carries TRBV30 and TRBJ2-1; 8 bases line up with TRBD2. The CDR3 spans 15 residues. The junction had 8 bases not matched to a gene; V was cut back by 0 bases and J by 7 bases. Germline V gene data show CDR1 as GTSNPN and CDR2 as SVGIG (reference sequence). The CDR3 DNA follows: TGTGCCTGGAGTGTACTAAGCGGGAGAATGAATGAGCAGTTCTTC. Amino acids: CAWSVLSGRMNEQFF.

The chain recombines TRBV4-3 with TRBJ2-1; D unclear. This CDR3 comprises 17 residues. The V end was cut by 4 bases, the J end by 7 bases, with 23 bases between. Germline loops: CDR1 LGHNA, CDR2 YSLEER. The CDR3 protein is CASSPRATLGLGNEQFF. The CDR3 nucleotides are TGCGCCAGCAGCCCTCGGGCGACGCTAGGCCTCGGGAATGAGCAGTTCTTC.

This rearrangement joins TRBV6-5 to TRBJ2-1; no firm D call. Germline CDR1 reads MNHEY; CDR2 reads SVGAGI. Trimming took 6 bases from V and 1 from J, leaving 4 bases between them. There are 12 residues in the CDR3. CDR3 sequence: CASRGSYNEQFF. The CDR3, as DNA: TGTGCCAGCAGAGGGTCCTACAATGAGCAGTTCTTC.

The V and J genes are TRBV19 and TRBJ1-1, with D perhaps TRBD1 (5 bases). The CDR3 covers 16 residues. From germline, CDR1 is LNHDA and CDR2 SQIVND (reference sequence). The V end lost 6 bases, the J end lost 5 bases, and 22 bases lay between the germline ends. The DNA for the CDR3 is TGTGCCAGTAGCGCCATCAGCGTCGGGGGGGAAACTGAAGCTTTCTTT. As protein: CASSAISVGGETEAFF. Variable domain in full (rest from reference TRBV19 and TRBJ1-1): DGGITQSPKYLFRKEGQNVTLSCEQNLNHDAMYWYRQDPGQGLRLIYYSQIVNDFQKGDIAEGYSVSREKKESFPLTVTSAQKNPTAFYLCASSAISVGGETEAFFGQGTRLTVV.

V is TRBV2 and J is TRBJ2-7; D is undetermined. Trimming took 7 bases from V and 2 from J, leaving 9 bases between them. CDR3 length: 12 amino acids. Germline V gene lookup returns CDR1 SNHLY and CDR2 FYNNEI. The CDR3 loop reads CASTEAPYEQYF. DNA for the CDR3: TGTGCCAGCACCGAGGCCCCCTACGAGCAGTACTTC.

The CDR3 region has the DNA TGTGCCAGCAGTCAACAGGGGGCGTTGGACTATGGCTACACCTTC. Translating it yields CASSQQGALDYGYTF. The chain couples TRBV6-5 to TRBJ1-2; 9 positions agree with TRBD1. After removal of 5 bases from V and 3 bases from J, the junction contained 7 bases not matched to a gene. Germline lookup yields CDR1 MNHEY and CDR2 SVGAGI. This CDR3 spans 15 amino acids.

V is TRBV7-9 and J is TRBJ2-1, with D tentatively TRBD2 (6 bases). The CDR3 loop spans 13 amino acids. Deletions cut 5 bases from V and 6 bases from J, with 11 bases between. Germline CDR1 and CDR2: SEHNR and FQNEAQ (reference sequence). The CDR3 spells CASSPGTFNEQFF. DNA of the CDR3: TGTGCCAGCAGCCCCGGGACTTTCAATGAGCAGTTCTTC.

The chain is built from TRBV24-1 and TRBJ1-1; possible D gene TRBD1, 6 bases. Germline CDR1 is KGHDR and CDR2 is SFDVKD. CDR3 size: 15 residues. Trimming left V 0 bases short and J 0 bases short, with 7 bases between. CDR3 sequence: CATSDLGGMNTEAFF. The CDR3 nucleotides read TGTGCCACCAGTGATTTGGGGGGCATGAACACTGAAGCTTTCTTT.

The chain recombines TRBV28 with TRBJ2-7, with a tentative D call TRBD1 (5 bases). The germline gives CDR1 MDHEN, CDR2 SYDVKM. The CDR3 runs 12 residues. The germline V and J ends were trimmed by 6 bases and 4 bases, with 10 bases remaining between them. As DNA, the CDR3 is TGTGCCAGCAGAGGGGTAAGGTACGAGCAGTACTTC. Translating gives CASRGVRYEQYF. Full variable domain (outside the CDR3, taken from reference TRBV28 and TRBJ2-7): DVKVTQSSRYLVKRTGEKVFLECVQDMDHENMFWYRQDPGLGLRLIYFSYDVKMKEKGDIPEGYSVSREKKERFSLILESASTNQTSMYLCASRGVRYEQYFGPGTRLTVT.

The chain carries TRBV5-8 and TRBJ1-2; D is ambiguous. Germline CDR1 and CDR2: SGHTS and YDEGEE. V was trimmed by 3 bases and J by 2 bases, leaving 11 bases between them. The CDR3 sequence is 14 residues long. This chain's CDR3 is CASSSGRVNYGYTF. In DNA, the CDR3 is TGTGCCAGCAGCTCCGGACGAGTAAACTATGGCTACACCTTC.